The clone carrying this TCR beta chain was recorded at least ten times. The antigen is unknown. This record belongs to a study of response to subunit inactivated influenza vaccine. Study findings and constraints: Authors suggested few new T cells are recruited by each seasonal influenza vaccination.

The CDR3 consists of 15 residues. The V and J ends lost 5 bases and 4 bases respectively, with 17 bases between them. Germline V gene sequence: CDR1 SSHAT, CDR2 FNYEAQ (reference sequence). Via MiXCR, TCRdb re-called the RT-PCR reads, giving one row per CDR3 protein. Seen here are hundreds of thousands of distinct CDR3 sequences, about a sixth observed once, and the top ten hold more than 9%. The chain has TRBV7-7 and TRBJ2-5, with D perhaps matching TRBD2 (6 bases). The sequence derives from a man aged 50 or older who received an inactivated influenza vaccine. The material was PBMCs from blood, obtained 11 to 12 days after vaccination. The CDR3 loop reads CASSRSGTQRETQYF. The CDR3 coding sequence is TGTGCCAGCAGCCGATCCGGGACTCAAAGAGAGACCCAGTACTTC.